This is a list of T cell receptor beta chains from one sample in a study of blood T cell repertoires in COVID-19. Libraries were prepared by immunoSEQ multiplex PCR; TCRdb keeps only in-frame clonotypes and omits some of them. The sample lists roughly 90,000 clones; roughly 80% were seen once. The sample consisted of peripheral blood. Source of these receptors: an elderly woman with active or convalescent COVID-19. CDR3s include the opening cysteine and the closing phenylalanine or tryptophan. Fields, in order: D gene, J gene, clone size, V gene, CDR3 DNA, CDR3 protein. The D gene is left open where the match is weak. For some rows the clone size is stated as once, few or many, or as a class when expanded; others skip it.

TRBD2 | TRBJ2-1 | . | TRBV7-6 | TGTGCCAGCAGCCCACAACTAGCGGGGGGCAATGAGCAGTTCTTC | CASSPQLAGGNEQFF
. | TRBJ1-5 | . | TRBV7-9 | TGTGCCAGCAGCTTAGCGAGTGCCGGGATGAGCAATCAGCCCCAGCATTTT | CASSLASAGMSNQPQHF
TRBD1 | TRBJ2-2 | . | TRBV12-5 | TGTGCTAGTGGTTATGGGCAGGGGGCGAGGGGCGGGGAGCTGTTTTTT | CASGYGQGARGGELFF
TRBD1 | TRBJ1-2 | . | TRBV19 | TGTGCCAGTAGCTTAACAGGGGGCAATGGCTACACCTTC | CASSLTGGNGYTF
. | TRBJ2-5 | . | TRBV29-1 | TGCAGCGTTGAAAGGGGTCCCCAAGAGACCCAGTACTTC | CSVERGPQETQYF
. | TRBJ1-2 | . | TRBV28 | TGTGCCAGCAGTTTAAATCTTAACTATGGCTACACCTTC | CASSLNLNYGYTF
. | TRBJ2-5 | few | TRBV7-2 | TGTGCCAGCAGCCCGCAAAGGTGGCTAGAGGAAGAGACCCAGTACTTC | CASSPQRWLEEETQYF
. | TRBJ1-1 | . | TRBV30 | TGTGCCTGGTCCCCCGGGGGTCCTGAAGCTTTCTTT | CAWSPGGPEAFF
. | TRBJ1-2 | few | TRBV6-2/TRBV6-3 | TGTGCCAGCAGTTACTCGATCCTTCGCAGAATAGAGGACAGAATCGCCGGCTACACCTTC | CASSYSILRRIEDRIAGYTF
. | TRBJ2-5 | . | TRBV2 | TGTGCCAGCAGTGAAGCCGCTAGCCCCCAAGAGACCCAGTACTTC | CASSEAASPQETQYF
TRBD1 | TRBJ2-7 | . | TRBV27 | TGTGCCAGCAGTAGGACAGGGAACTCCTACGAGCAGTACTTC | CASSRTGNSYEQYF
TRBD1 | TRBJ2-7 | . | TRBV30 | TGTGCCTGGAGACCAGGACAGGGGGGGACCTACGAGCAGTACTTC | CAWRPGQGGTYEQYF
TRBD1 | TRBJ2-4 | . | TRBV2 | TGTGCCAGCGCAATACAGGGGGCCAAAAACATTCAGTACTTC | CASAIQGAKNIQYF
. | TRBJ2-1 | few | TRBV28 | TGTGCCAGCAATACGCAACTAGCTGGGGACTACAATGAGCAGTTCTTC | CASNTQLAGDYNEQFF
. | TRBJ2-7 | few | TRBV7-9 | TGTGCCAGCAGCCCTAGCCGTGGGGGGGAGCAGTACTTC | CASSPSRGGEQYF
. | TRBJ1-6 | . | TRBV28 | TGTGCCAGCAGTTCGACGGGGGATAATTCACCCCTCCACTTT | CASSSTGDNSPLHF
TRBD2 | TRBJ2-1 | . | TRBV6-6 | TGTGCCAGCAGTTCCCTAGCGGGAGACGACAATGAGCAGTTCTTC | CASSSLAGDDNEQFF
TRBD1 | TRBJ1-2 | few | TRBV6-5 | TGTGCCAGCACATGGACAGGGAACTATGGCTACACCTTC | CASTWTGNYGYTF
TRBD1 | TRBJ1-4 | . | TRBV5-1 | TGCGCCAGCAGGTTGTCCCCCGGGACAGTTAATGAAAAACTGTTTTTT | CASRLSPGTVNEKLFF
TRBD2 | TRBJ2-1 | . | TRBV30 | TGTGCCTGGAGTAGCGGGACTAGCTCCTACAATGAGCAGTTCTTC | CAWSSGTSSYNEQFF
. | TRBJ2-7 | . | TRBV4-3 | TGCGCCAGCAGCCAAACGTACAGGCCCGATTACGAGCAGTACTTC | CASSQTYRPDYEQYF
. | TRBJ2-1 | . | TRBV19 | TGTGCCAGTAGTATAGATTCTTATAATGAGCAGTTCTTC | CASSIDSYNEQFF
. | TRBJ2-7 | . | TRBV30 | TGTGCCTGGAGTGTACTGAGGGTTACCGAGCAGTACTTC | CAWSVLRVTEQYF
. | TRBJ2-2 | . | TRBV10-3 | TGTGCCATCAGTGAGTGGGGACATACGAACACCGGGGAGCTGTTTTTT | CAISEWGHTNTGELFF
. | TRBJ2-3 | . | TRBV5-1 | TGCGCCAGCAGTCTAGCCGTTGATAGCACAGATACGCAGTATTTT | CASSLAVDSTDTQYF
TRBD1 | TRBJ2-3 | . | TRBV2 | TGTGCCAGCGGACAGGGGTCGAGTGTTACGCAGTATTTT | CASGQGSSVTQYF
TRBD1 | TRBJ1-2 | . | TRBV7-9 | TGTGCCAGCAGCTTAGCGGGGACAGGGGGCGGCTACACCTTC | CASSLAGTGGGYTF
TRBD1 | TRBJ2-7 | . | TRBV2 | TGTGCCAGCAGAGGAAGCCTACAGGGGAGCTCCTACGAGCAGTACTTC | CASRGSLQGSSYEQYF
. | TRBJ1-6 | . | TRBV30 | TGTGCCTGGAGTGTACTGGGGGGGGCGCAATCCAGTTCACCCCTCCACTTT | CAWSVLGGAQSSSPLHF
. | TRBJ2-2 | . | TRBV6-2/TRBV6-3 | TGTGCCAGCAGTTACCTTGGGCAGAGCGGGGAGCTGTTTTTT | CASSYLGQSGELFF
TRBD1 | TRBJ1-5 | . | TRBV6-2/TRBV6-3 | TGTGCCAGCAGTTACGGAGGGGGCGGCCAGCCCCAGCATTTT | CASSYGGGGQPQHF
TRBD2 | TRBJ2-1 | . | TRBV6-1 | TGTGCCAGCAGTGAATCACTAGCGGGGGGGCCCTACAATGAGCAGTTCTTC | CASSESLAGGPYNEQFF
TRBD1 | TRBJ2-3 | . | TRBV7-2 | TGTGCCAGCAGCCCCTCGGGACAGGGAACAGATACGCAGTATTTT | CASSPSGQGTDTQYF
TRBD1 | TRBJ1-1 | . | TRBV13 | TGTGCCAGCAGCTTAGTGAAGACAGGGGGATGGACTGAAGCTTTCTTT | CASSLVKTGGWTEAFF
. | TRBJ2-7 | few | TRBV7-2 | TGTGCCAGCAGCTTGATCTTCGGTGGAGACGAGCAGTACTTC | CASSLIFGGDEQYF
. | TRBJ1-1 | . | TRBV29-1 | TGCAGCGTCGAAGTCTTTCCTAACACTGAAGCTTTCTTT | CSVEVFPNTEAFF
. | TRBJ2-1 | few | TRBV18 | TGTGCCAGCTCACCGGAGAGCCTACGCAATGAGCAGTTCTTC | CASSPESLRNEQFF
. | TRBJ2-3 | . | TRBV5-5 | TGTGCCAGCAGCTTGAGCCCTAGCACAGATACGCAGTATTTT | CASSLSPSTDTQYF
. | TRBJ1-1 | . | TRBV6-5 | TGTGCCAGCATTCTTTCATCAGGGGAGACTGAAGCTTTCTTT | CASILSSGETEAFF
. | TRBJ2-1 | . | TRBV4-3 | TGCGCCAGCAGCCAAGTACAGGTTATGGCTTTCACTGCCTCCTACAATGAGCAGTTCTTC | CASSQVQVMAFTASYNEQFF
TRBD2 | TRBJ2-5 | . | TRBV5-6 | TGTGCCAGCAGCTTGGAGAGCGGGAGGGTTGCGTTCGAGACCCAGTACTTC | CASSLESGRVAFETQYF
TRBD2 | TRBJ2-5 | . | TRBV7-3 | TGTGCCAGCAGCTCCAGCGGGGCTCAAGAGACCCAGTACTTC | CASSSSGAQETQYF
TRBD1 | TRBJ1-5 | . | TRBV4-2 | TGTGCCAGCAGCCAAGAGACAGGGATTAGCAATCAGCCCCAGCATTTT | CASSQETGISNQPQHF
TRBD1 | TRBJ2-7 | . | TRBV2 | TGTGCCAGCAGCATAGAGCCGGGACAGCATTACGAGCAGTACTTC | CASSIEPGQHYEQYF
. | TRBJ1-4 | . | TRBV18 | TGTGCCAGCTCACGGGCGGGTCTTAATGAAAAACTGTTTTTT | CASSRAGLNEKLFF
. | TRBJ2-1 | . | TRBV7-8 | TGTGCCAGCAGCTTTAAGCGGGCCCGTGGGGCCTACAATGAGCAGTTCTTC | CASSFKRARGAYNEQFF
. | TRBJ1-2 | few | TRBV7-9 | TGTGCCAGCAGTTCCGGTCAGGGCTCGGCTGGCTACACCTTC | CASSSGQGSAGYTF
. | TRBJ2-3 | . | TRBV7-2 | TGTGCCAGCAGCTCTTACACAGATACGCAGTATTTT | CASSSYTDTQYF
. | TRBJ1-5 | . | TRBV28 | TGTGCCAGCACCTTTCGGGCAGGGGAGGGACAGCCCCAGCATTTT | CASTFRAGEGQPQHF
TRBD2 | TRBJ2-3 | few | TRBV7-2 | TGTGCCAGCAGCTTGGCCCGCGGGAGGGGCACAGATACGCAGTATTTT | CASSLARGRGTDTQYF
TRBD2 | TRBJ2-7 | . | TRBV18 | TGTGCCAGCTCACCCCCGACTAGCGGGCGCCGCTCCTACGAGCAGTACTTC | CASSPPTSGRRSYEQYF
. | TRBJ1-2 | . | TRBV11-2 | TGTGCCAGCAGCTTAAGGACAGTCGCGGCTGGCTACACCTTC | CASSLRTVAAGYTF
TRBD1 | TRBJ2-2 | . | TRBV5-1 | TGCGCCAGCAGCTTTAGGACAGGGGTTTCCGGGGAGCTGTTTTTT | CASSFRTGVSGELFF
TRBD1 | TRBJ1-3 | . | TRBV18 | TGTGCCAGCTCACCAGGACAGGGAAGAACCACCATATATTTT | CASSPGQGRTTIYF
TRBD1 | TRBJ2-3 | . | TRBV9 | TGTGCCAGCAGCGACACAGGGGGAGGCACAGATACGCAGTATTTT | CASSDTGGGTDTQYF
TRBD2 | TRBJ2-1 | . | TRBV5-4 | TGTGCCAGCAGCTGGGAACTAGCGGGGGCGGGGCCCGGGGATGAGCAGTTCTTC | CASSWELAGAGPGDEQFF